This entry lists 29 T cell receptor beta chains sequenced from one sample in a study of identical twins. A single record per CDR3 protein comes from TCRdb applying MiXCR to the 5' RACE reads. The sample yields roughly 750,000 distinct CDR3 sequences, over 20% seen once. The data also belong to a second study, concerning T cells expressing NK-cell markers.

The sequenced material came from PBMCs. These receptors were obtained from a woman aged 18 to 35 in good health.

In this sample, this clonotype turned up a few times. The chain carries TRBV12-3 or TRBV12-4 and TRBJ2-1, with 14 nucleotides matching TRBD2. The CDR3 runs to 15 residues. Trimming at V came to 3 bases and at J to 8 bases, leaving 3 bases not matched to a gene. The chain's CDR3 is CASSFRLAGGHEQFF. Here the CDR3 DNA reads TGTGCCAGCAGTTTCCGACTAGCGGGGGGGCATGAGCAGTTCTTC.

The chain recombines TRBV7-3 with TRBJ2-2, with D possibly TRBD2 on 7 matching bases. V was trimmed by 4 bases and J by 4 bases, leaving 16 bases between them. Germline CDR1 reads SGHTA; CDR2 reads FQGTGA. The CDR3 sequence is 16 residues long. The CDR3 nucleotides read TGTGCCAGCAGCTCAATGGGGGGGGCGAGCACCGGGGAGCTGTTTTTT. Protein: CASSSMGGASTGELFF.

This clonotype appeared a few times. The gene calls are TRBV20-1 and TRBJ2-7; 7 positions match TRBD1. Germline V gene data show CDR1 as DFQATT and CDR2 as SNEGSKA (reference sequence). Trimming at V came to 3 bases and at J to 5 bases, leaving 19 bases not matched to a gene. This CDR3 is 17 amino acids long. CDR3 sequence: CSARVSDVAGGADEQYF. The CDR3 DNA is TGCAGTGCTAGGGTCTCCGACGTGGCAGGGGGTGCGGACGAGCAGTACTTC.

In its sample, this clonotype was seen once. The genes are TRBV20-1 and TRBJ2-7; 7 nucleotides align to TRBD1. In germline, CDR1 is DFQATT, CDR2 SNEGSKA (reference sequence). This CDR3 region has 14 residues. Trimming at V came to 0 bases and at J to 4 bases, leaving 6 bases not matched to a gene. The CDR3 coding sequence is TGCAGTGCTAGAGATCGGGACAGAGAATACGAGCAGTACTTC. Its translation is CSARDRDREYEQYF.

This clonotype was counted between two and nine times. The DNA for the CDR3 is TGTGCCAGCAGTTTCCTAGCGGGAGGAGGAAACATTCAGTACTTC. Its protein product is CASSFLAGGGNIQYF. The chain uses TRBV12-3 or TRBV12-4 and TRBJ2-4, with 11 bases lining up with TRBD2. The CDR3 contains 15 residues. J gave up 6 bases and V 3 bases, and 4 bases lay outside the gene matches.

The chain is built from TRBV18 and TRBJ2-7; 7 nucleotides align to TRBD1. Per germline, CDR1 KGHSH and CDR2 LQKENI. V gave up 2 bases and J gave up 5 bases; unmatched junction bases: 9. The CDR3 is 15 amino acids. The CDR3 is CASSPATGWDHEQYF. The CDR3 coding sequence is TGTGCCAGCTCACCAGCGACAGGGTGGGATCACGAGCAGTACTTC.

This clonotype was observed a handful of times. This rearrangement joins TRBV7-2 to TRBJ1-2; tentatively, D is TRBD1 (5 bases). Per the germline V gene, CDR1 is SGHTA and CDR2 is FQGNSA. The CDR3 length is 14 residues. The V end was cut by 5 bases, the J end by 4 bases, with 14 bases between. CDR3 sequence: CASSPYGAPYGYTF. The CDR3 bases are TGTGCCAGCAGCCCCTACGGGGCTCCCTATGGCTACACCTTC.

There are a few counts of this clonotype. This chain links TRBV7-9 with TRBJ2-7, with D possibly TRBD2 on 6 matching bases. The CDR3 runs to 13 residues. The V and J ends lost 4 bases and 7 bases respectively, with 14 bases between them. Looked up from germline, CDR1 is SEHNR and CDR2 is FQNEAQ (reference sequence). The CDR3 DNA follows: TGTGCCAGCAGCTGGGGGGTCCGCTGGGAGCAGTACTTC. Its protein product is CASSWGVRWEQYF.

The chain employs TRBV21-1 and TRBJ2-1; the D segment call TRBD1 is taken from the table without a DNA check. TRBV21-1 is marked as a pseudogene. The CDR3 length is 18 residues. The CDR3 here is CASTTDSGTGNMSNEQFF. The CDR3 DNA reads TGTGCCAGCACCACCGACTCAGGGACAGGTAATATGAGCAATGAGCAGTTCTTC.

The table lists this clonotype with a few counts. The rearrangement links TRBV6-5 to TRBJ1-1; D call uncertain. The CDR3 consists of 12 residues. Trimming took off 8 bases at V and 4 bases at J, with 11 bases between the two ends. Germline-derived CDR1 and CDR2 are MNHEY and SVGAGI. The DNA for the CDR3 is TGTGCCAGCGTGGCGGGGAGCACTGAAGCTTTCTTT. Translation: CASVAGSTEAFF.

This clonotype was found many times. CDR3 coding DNA: TGTGCCAGCAGCCTAGAGGGACTAGCGGGAGCGGATGAGCAGTTCTTC. This translates into CASSLEGLAGADEQFF. The chain combines TRBV27 with TRBJ2-1; 14 bases fit TRBD2. Germline CDR1 is MNHEY and CDR2 is SMNVEV (reference sequence). The V segment lost 6 bases and the J segment 8 bases; nucleotides outside the gene matches: 9. This CDR3 spans 16 amino acids.

The rearrangement joins TRBV5-1 to TRBJ2-1; 7 bases agree with TRBD2. V lost 2 bases to trimming and J lost 6 bases; unmatched junction nucleotides: 5. Per the germline V gene, CDR1 is SGHRS and CDR2 is YFSETQ. The CDR3 loop spans 14 amino acids. The CDR3 coding sequence is TGCGCCAGCAGCTTAGGACTAGTAGTCAATGAGCAGTTCTTC. Protein sequence: CASSLGLVVNEQFF.

This clonotype was detected ten times or more. CDR3 sequence (DNA): TGCAGTGCTCGGAAGACAGGGACAGGAGAGACCCAGTACTTC. Residues: CSARKTGTGETQYF. V usage is TRBV20-1 and J usage is TRBJ2-5, with TRBD1 identical over 8 bases. Trimming cost V 5 bases and J 4 bases; bases outside gene matches: 9. The CDR3 sequence is 14 residues long. Germline V gene data show CDR1 as DFQATT and CDR2 as SNEGSKA (reference sequence).

This clonotype was found a few times. This chain uses TRBV5-1 with TRBJ2-7; D is possibly TRBD1 (6 bases). Trimming left V 0 bases short and J 3 bases short, with 16 bases between. Looked up from germline, CDR1 is SGHRS and CDR2 is YFSETQ. CDR3 length: 16 residues. Written as DNA, the CDR3 is TGCGCCAGCAGCTTGGATACAACCGGCAGGGGCTACGAGCAGTACTTC. Translated: CASSLDTTGRGYEQYF.

This clonotype was recorded a few times. This rearrangement joins TRBV20-1 to TRBJ2-7; D is possibly TRBD1 or TRBD2 (6 bases each). From germline, CDR1 is DFQATT and CDR2 SNEGSKA (reference sequence). This CDR3 is 14 amino acids long. With 7 bases removed from V and 3 bases from J, the gap between germline ends came to 19 bases. The CDR3 sequence is CSVRGVTRDYEQYF. DNA of the CDR3: TGCAGTGTAAGGGGGGTGACCAGAGACTACGAGCAGTACTTC.

This clonotype occurred a few times. The chain links TRBV3-1 to TRBJ1-2, with a tentative D call TRBD1 (5 bases). The CDR3 runs to 17 residues. The V gene's germline CDR1 is LGHDT and CDR2 YNNKEL (reference sequence). Trimming removed 2 bases from V and 4 bases from J, with 20 bases in between. The CDR3 spells CASSQSGTAANAYGYTF. CDR3 nucleotide sequence: TGTGCCAGCAGCCAATCAGGGACGGCAGCGAACGCCTATGGCTACACCTTC.

This clonotype was found many times. The gene calls are TRBV10-3 and TRBJ1-1; no firm D call. CDR3 length: 11 residues. V dropped 10 bases and J dropped 6 bases, with 12 bases sitting between them. The V gene's germline CDR1 is ENHRY and CDR2 SYGVKD. CDR3 loop: CATQSGAEAFF. CDR3 DNA: TGTGCCACCCAAAGCGGTGCTGAAGCTTTCTTT.

The table lists this clonotype with a few counts. The chain carries TRBV10-2 and TRBJ2-7; D is possibly TRBD1 (5 bases). The germline V and J ends were trimmed by 0 bases and 0 bases, with 15 bases remaining between them. This CDR3 contains 17 residues. Per the germline V gene, CDR1 is WSHSY and CDR2 is SAAADI. CDR3 region: CASSESRPGPSSYEQYF. In nucleotides, the CDR3 is TGCGCCAGCAGTGAGTCCCGCCCAGGGCCTAGCTCCTACGAGCAGTACTTC.

The table lists this clonotype with a few counts. V and J are TRBV20-1 and TRBJ1-3; D unresolved. This CDR3 spans 12 amino acids. CDR1 is DFQATT and CDR2 is SNEGSKA in the germline V gene (reference sequence). Between the trimmed V and J ends, which lost 6 bases and 4 bases, there was a span of 10 bases. The CDR3, as DNA: TGCAGTGCGAGATACGTCGGAAACACCATATATTTT. This encodes CSARYVGNTIYF.

The chain joins TRBV5-1 to TRBJ2-6; D might be TRBD1 (5 bases). Germline CDR1 SGHRS, CDR2 YFSETQ. The V end was cut by 0 bases, the J end by 0 bases, with 10 bases between. The CDR3 loop spans 17 amino acids. As DNA, the CDR3 is TGCGCCAGCAGCTTGGTTGACAGCTACTCTGGGGCCAACGTCCTGACTTTC. This codes for CASSLVDSYSGANVLTF.

The table lists this clonotype with many counts. This chain connects TRBV6-1 to TRBJ2-1, with 13 bases lining up with TRBD2. In germline, CDR1 is MNHNS, CDR2 SASEGT. Trimming at V came to 5 bases and at J to 8 bases, leaving 6 bases not matched to a gene. The CDR3 covers 15 residues. The CDR3 nucleotides are TGTGCCAGCAGTCGACTAGCGGGAGGAATCGATGAGCAGTTCTTC. Protein product: CASSRLAGGIDEQFF.

The J gene is TRBJ2-5, the V gene TRBV7-9; no firm D call. The germline V and J ends were trimmed by 0 bases and 3 bases, with 8 bases remaining between them. The germline V gene has CDR1 SEHNR and CDR2 FQNEAQ (reference sequence). CDR3 length: 14 residues. The CDR3 protein is CASSLATLEETQYF. As DNA, the CDR3 is TGTGCCAGCAGCTTAGCGACACTGGAAGAGACCCAGTACTTC.

This clonotype has just a few counts. The gene calls are TRBV3-1 and TRBJ2-5, with no clear D. V lost 0 bases and J lost 0, with 5 bases in between. The CDR3 contains 14 residues. Looked up from germline, CDR1 is LGHDT and CDR2 is YNNKEL (reference sequence). This CDR3 reads CASSQDRYQETQYF. The CDR3 DNA reads as TGTGCCAGCAGCCAAGATCGCTACCAAGAGACCCAGTACTTC.

The sample holds a few counts of this clonotype. V gene TRBV5-5 combines with J gene TRBJ2-7, with D tentatively TRBD2 (6 bases). Germline values: CDR1 SGHKS, CDR2 YYEKEE (reference sequence). V shed 5 bases and J shed 6 bases, with 18 bases lying between them. The CDR3 covers 14 residues. CDR3 sequence (DNA): TGTGCCAGCAGGGGCCGGGACTCCCTCGCCGAGCAGTACTTC. This encodes CASRGRDSLAEQYF.

In this sample, this clonotype turned up many times. J is TRBJ2-2 and V is TRBV5-6; no clear D. The germline gives CDR1 SGHDT, CDR2 YYEEEE. The CDR3 loop spans 13 amino acids. V dropped 1 base and J dropped 4 bases, with 5 bases sitting between them. CDR3 loop: CASSLTPTGELFF. The CDR3, as DNA: TGTGCCAGCAGCTTGACACCCACCGGGGAGCTGTTTTTT.

This clonotype was seen a handful of times. The rearrangement links TRBV20-1 to TRBJ2-7; no clear D gene. The V gene's germline CDR1 is DFQATT and CDR2 SNEGSKA (reference sequence). This CDR3 region has 14 residues. Between the trimmed V and J ends, which lost 6 bases and 2 bases, there was a span of 17 bases. Here the CDR3 DNA reads TGCAGTGCCCTCGACCCCACTGGCCCCTACGAGCAGTACTTC. Translated, it gives CSALDPTGPYEQYF.

The V gene is TRBV7-2, the J gene TRBJ2-1, with 10 bases matching TRBD1. Germline lookup yields CDR1 SGHTA and CDR2 FQGNSA. There are 14 residues in the CDR3. Unmatched junction bases numbered 6, after V lost 6 bases and J lost 7 bases. CDR3 coding DNA: TGTGCCAGCAGTAAAGACAGGGGGCCTAATGAGCAGTTCTTC. Encoded protein: CASSKDRGPNEQFF.

This clonotype was seen a few times. Written as DNA, the CDR3 is TGTGCCAGCAGCCGACTAGGAGGGAGTCGGGCAGATACGCAGTATTTT. The encoded protein is CASSRLGGSRADTQYF. V is TRBV12-3 or TRBV12-4 and J is TRBJ2-3; tentatively, D is TRBD2 (6 bases). The V end was cut by 6 bases, the J end by 4 bases, with 20 bases between. This CDR3 comprises 16 residues.

This clonotype appeared a few times. The rearrangement joins TRBV6-1 to TRBJ1-1; D remains ambiguous. The V gene's germline CDR1 is MNHNS and CDR2 SASEGT. V gave up 7 bases and J gave up 4 bases, with 19 bases separating them. This CDR3 region has 15 residues. Written as DNA, the CDR3 is TGTGCCAGCAAAAAAGGTTGGGGAGAGGCCACTGAAGCTTTCTTT. As protein: CASKKGWGEATEAFF.